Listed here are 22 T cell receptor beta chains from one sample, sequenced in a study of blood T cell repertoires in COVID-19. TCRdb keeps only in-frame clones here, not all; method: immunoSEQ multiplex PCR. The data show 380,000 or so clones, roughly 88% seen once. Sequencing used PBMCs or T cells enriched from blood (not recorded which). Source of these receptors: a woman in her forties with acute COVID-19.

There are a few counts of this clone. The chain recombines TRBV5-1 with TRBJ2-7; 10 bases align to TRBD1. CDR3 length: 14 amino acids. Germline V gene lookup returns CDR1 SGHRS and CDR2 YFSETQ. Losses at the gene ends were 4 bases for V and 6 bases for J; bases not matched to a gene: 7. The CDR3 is CASSTGQGTSEQYF. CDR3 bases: TGCGCCAGCAGCACGGGACAGGGGACCTCCGAGCAGTACTTC.

CDR3 coding DNA: TGTGCCAGTAGTATGAGGGGGCGCGGGTATGGCTACACCTTC. It codes for CASSMRGRGYGYTF. V and J are TRBV19 and TRBJ1-2; TRBD1 agrees at 7 bases. V lost 3 bases to trimming and J lost 5 bases; unmatched junction nucleotides: 6. This CDR3 has 14 residues. From germline, CDR1 is LNHDA and CDR2 SQIVND (reference sequence).

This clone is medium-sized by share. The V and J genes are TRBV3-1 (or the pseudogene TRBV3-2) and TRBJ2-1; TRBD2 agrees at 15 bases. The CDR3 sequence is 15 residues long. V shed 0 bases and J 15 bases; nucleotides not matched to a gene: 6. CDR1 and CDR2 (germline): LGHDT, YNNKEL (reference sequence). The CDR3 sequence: CASSQDFGLAGGAFF. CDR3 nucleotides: TGTGCCAGCAGCCAAGATTTCGGACTAGCGGGGGGGGCGTTCTTC.

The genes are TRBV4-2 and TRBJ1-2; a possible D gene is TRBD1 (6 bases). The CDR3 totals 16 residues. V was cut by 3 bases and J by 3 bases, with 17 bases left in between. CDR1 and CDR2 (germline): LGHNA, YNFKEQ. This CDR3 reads CASSHLSRTAYYGYTF. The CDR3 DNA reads TGTGCCAGCAGCCACCTCTCGCGGACAGCCTACTATGGCTACACCTTC.

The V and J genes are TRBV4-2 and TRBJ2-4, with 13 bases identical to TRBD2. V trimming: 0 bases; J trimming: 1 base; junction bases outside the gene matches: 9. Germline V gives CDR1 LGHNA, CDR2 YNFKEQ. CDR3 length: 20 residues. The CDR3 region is CASSQDPGTSGVGAKNIQYF. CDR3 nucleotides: TGTGCCAGCAGCCAAGATCCCGGGACTAGCGGGGTTGGGGCCAAAAACATTCAGTACTTC.

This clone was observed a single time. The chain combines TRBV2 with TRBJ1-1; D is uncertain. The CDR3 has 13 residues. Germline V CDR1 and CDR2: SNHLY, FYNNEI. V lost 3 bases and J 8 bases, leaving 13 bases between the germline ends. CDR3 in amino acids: CASSDPGSKEAFF. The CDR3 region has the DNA TGTGCCAGCAGTGACCCGGGAAGCAAGGAAGCTTTCTTT.

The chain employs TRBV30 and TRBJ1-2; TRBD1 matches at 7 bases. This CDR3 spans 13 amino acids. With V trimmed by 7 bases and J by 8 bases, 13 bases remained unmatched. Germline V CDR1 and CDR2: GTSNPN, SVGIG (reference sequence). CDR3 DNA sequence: TGTGCCTACCTATTTACAGGGGTTGGCGGCTACACCTTC. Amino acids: CAYLFTGVGGYTF. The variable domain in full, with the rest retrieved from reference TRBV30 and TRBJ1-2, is SQTIHQWPATLVQPVGSPLSLECTVEGTSNPNLYWYRQAAGRGLQLLFYSVGIGQISSEVPQNLSASRPQDRQFILSSKKLLLSDSGFYLCAYLFTGVGGYTFGSGTRLTVV.

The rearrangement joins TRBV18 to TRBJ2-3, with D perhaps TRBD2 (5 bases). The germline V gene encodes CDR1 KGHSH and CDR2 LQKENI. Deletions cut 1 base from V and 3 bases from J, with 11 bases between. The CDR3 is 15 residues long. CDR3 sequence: CASSPLTSWTDTQYF. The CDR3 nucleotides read TGTGCCAGCTCACCACTTACTAGTTGGACAGATACGCAGTATTTT.

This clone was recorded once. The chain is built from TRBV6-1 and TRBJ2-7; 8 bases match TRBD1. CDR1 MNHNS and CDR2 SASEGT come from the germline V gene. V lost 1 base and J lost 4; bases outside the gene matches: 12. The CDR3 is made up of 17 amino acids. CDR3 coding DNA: TGTGCCAGCAGTGAAGGTCGGCAGGGGGCTCGGAGTTACGAGCAGTACTTC. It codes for CASSEGRQGARSYEQYF.

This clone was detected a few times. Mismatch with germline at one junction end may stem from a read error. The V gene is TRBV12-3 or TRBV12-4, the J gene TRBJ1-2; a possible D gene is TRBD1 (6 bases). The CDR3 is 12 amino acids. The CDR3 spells CASSLALDSLVF. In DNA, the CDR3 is TGTGCCAGCAGTTTAGCGCTGGACAGCTTGGTCTTC.

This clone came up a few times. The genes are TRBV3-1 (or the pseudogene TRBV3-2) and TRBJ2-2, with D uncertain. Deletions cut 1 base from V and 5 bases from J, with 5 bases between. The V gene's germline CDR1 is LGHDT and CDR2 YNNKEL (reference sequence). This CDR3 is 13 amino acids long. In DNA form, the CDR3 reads TGTGCCAGCAGCCAAGCCCCGACCGGGGAGCTGTTTTTT. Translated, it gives CASSQAPTGELFF.

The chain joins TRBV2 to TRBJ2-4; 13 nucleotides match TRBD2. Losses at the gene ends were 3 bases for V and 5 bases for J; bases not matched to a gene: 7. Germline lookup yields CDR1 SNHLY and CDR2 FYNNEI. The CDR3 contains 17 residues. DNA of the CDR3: TGTGCCAGCAGTGAGGGACTAGCGGGGCCAGTTGAAAACATTCAGTACTTC. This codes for CASSEGLAGPVENIQYF.

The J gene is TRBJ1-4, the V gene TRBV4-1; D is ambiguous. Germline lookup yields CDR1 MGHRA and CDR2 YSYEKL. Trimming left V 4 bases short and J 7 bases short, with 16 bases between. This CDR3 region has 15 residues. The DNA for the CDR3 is TGCGCCAGCAGCCCAAGAATTGCGTTTGGTGAAAAACTGTTTTTT. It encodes CASSPRIAFGEKLFF.

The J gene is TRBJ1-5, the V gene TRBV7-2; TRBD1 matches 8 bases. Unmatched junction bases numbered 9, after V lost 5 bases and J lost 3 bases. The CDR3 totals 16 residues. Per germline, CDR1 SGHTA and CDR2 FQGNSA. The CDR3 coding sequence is TGTGCCAGCAGCCCAAGGACAGGGTTGGACAATCAGCCCCAGCATTTT. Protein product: CASSPRTGLDNQPQHF.

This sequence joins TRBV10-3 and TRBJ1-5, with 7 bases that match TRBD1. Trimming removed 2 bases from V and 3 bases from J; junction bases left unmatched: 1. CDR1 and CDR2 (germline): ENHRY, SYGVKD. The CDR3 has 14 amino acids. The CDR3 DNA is TGTGCCATCAGTGAGACAGGGGACAATCAGCCCCAGCATTTT. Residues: CAISETGDNQPQHF.

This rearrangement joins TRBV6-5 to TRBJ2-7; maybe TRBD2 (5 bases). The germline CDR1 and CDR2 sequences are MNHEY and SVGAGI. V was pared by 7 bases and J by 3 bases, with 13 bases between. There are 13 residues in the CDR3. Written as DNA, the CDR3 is TGTGCCAGCACCCGGGAACGGATCTACGAGCAGTACTTC. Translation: CASTRERIYEQYF.

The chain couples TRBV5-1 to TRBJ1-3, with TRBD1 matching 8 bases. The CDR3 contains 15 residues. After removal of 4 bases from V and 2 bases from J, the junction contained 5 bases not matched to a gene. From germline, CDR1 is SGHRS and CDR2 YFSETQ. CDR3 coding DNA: TGCGCCAGCAGCCAGACAGGGGCAACTGGAAACACCATATATTTT. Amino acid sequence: CASSQTGATGNTIYF.

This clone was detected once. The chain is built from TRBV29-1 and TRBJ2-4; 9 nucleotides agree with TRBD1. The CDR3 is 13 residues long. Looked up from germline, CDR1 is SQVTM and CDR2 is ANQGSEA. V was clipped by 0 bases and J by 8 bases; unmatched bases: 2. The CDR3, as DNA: TGCAGCGTTGAAGAGACAGGGGGAGACATTCAGTACTTC. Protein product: CSVEETGGDIQYF.

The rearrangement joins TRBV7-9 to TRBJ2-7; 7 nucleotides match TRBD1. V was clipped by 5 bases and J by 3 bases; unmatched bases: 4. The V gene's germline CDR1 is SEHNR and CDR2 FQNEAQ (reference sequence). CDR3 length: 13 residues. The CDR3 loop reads CASSPTGFYEQYF. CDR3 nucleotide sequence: TGTGCCAGCAGCCCGACAGGGTTCTACGAGCAGTACTTC.

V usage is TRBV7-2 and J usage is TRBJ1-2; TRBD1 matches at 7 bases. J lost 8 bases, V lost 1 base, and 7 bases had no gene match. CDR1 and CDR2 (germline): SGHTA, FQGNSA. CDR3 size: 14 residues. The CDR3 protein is CASSLGTGAGGYTF. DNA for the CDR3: TGTGCCAGCAGCTTAGGCACAGGGGCCGGGGGCTACACCTTC.

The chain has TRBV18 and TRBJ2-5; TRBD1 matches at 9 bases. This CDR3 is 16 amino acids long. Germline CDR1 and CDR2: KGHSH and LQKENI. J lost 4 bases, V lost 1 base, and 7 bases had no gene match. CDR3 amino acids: CASSPLGQGFGETQYF. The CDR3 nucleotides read TGTGCCAGCTCACCACTCGGACAGGGGTTTGGAGAGACCCAGTACTTC.

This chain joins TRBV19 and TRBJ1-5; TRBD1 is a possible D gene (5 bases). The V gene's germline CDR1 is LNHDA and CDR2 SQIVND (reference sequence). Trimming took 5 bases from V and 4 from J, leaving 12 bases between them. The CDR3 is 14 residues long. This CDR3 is CASSVRDRNQPQHF. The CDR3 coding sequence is TGTGCCAGTAGTGTCAGGGATAGGAATCAGCCCCAGCATTTT.